Detailed here is one TCR beta chain. Its antigen target is currently unknown. Base qualities are not provided; no much larger clone lies one nucleotide away. The record originates from a study of shared clonotypes between healthy human individuals (dated by TCRdb to 2020 to 2022). Study-wide context: The cohort included a few men and a couple of women between 18 and 49 years of age. To increase sequencing depth and limit assay-specific biases, TCR repertoire library preparation and sequencing were carried out by different laboratories using diverse techniques. Between about 0.85 and 9.5 billion PBMCs per donor were obtained by leukapheresis. To estimate repertoire size and how much clonotypes are shared between individuals, the study performed deep sequencing of blood TCR repertoires from a few healthy adults. For each donor, CD4 naive and CD4 memory were each given three plates, CD8 naive was given two plates, and CD8 memory was given one plate. What the work shows at the level of the full study, not this receptor alone: Sharing across a few donors was observed for around 5% of naive CD4, 3% to 3.5% of naive CD8, 2.3% of memory CD4, and over 0.3% of memory CD8 clonotypes. Clonotypes shared by all four sorted-subset donors showed higher generation probabilities than non-shared clonotypes. Pairwise subsampling indicated that sequencing depth was expected to affect the degree of clonotype sharing among donors. Because the study included only a small number of donors, the genetic and exposure-history diversity represented was limited. Rarefaction of sorted-subset datasets indicated incomplete sequencing despite the large sequencing depth. Only blood was sampled, and tissue TCR repertoires likely differ from those in blood. Estimated clonotype richness was generally larger for naive than for memory subsets.

The donors were healthy, HIV-negative adults who had no recently reported acute infections or vaccinations. Every donor was a Caucasian adult residing in Nashville, Tennessee, USA. CD8 memory samples consisted of magnetically selected CD45RO+ cells combined with CCR7-negative CD45RA+ effector memory (TemRA) cells. Blood was collected by leukapheresis, and PBMCs were isolated by Ficoll-Histopaque density gradient centrifugation and then cryopreserved in liquid nitrogen vapor phase. Purity and quantity of every magnetically sorted T cell population were checked by analytical flow cytometry. From each sorted fraction, genomic DNA was isolated and quantified by UV absorbance on a Nanodrop 2000c. Using the deep immunoSEQ assay, multiplex PCR amplified TCR CDR3 regions from genomic DNA. For each cell subset, the extracted genomic DNA was distributed evenly across all wells of several immunoSEQ 96-well plates, and each plate served as one replicate. For sorted subsets, approximately 200 ng of genomic DNA, equivalent to around 30,000 T cell genomes, went into each replicate PCR. The purified libraries were quantified using a Qubit 3.0 fluorometer, sized with a Bioanalyzer 2100, and then quantified again using the KAPA Library Quantification kit. Each immunoSEQ 96-well plate was sequenced on its own single-read 150-cycle Illumina NextSeq 550 flow cell. In the paper's pipeline: Because the immunoSEQ output included only junctional sequences and no quality scores, the filtering could not be the same as the filtering used for full-length reads. To assign V/J genes and CDR3, sequences were annotated using PyIR, a Python wrapper for IgBLAST v1.9, with IMGT germline references. Reads were removed for weak V/J assignments (E-value above 1e-6), missing CDR3, stop codons, out-of-frame junctions, or ambiguous translated residues. V3J clonotypes were defined as sequences sharing an identical inferred V gene, J gene, and CDR3 amino acid sequence. Percentage overlap between repertoires was computed as shared unique clonotypes divided by the size of the smaller repertoire. RTK rarefaction, the Chao1 estimator, and Recon v2.1 estimates of unobserved clonotypes were used to assess repertoire richness. Generation probabilities for all TCRbeta clonotypes obtained by the gDNA method from a few donors were computed using OLGA. TCRdb limited this immuneACCESS table to in-frame rearrangements with V and J called. A share of clones is missing; checked studies link under half to unresolved V genes, and the rest is unexplained. D and trimming come from the DNA, and the V and J calls and clone size come from that table. The sample profile shows roughly 300,000 clones; around 87% of them were found once. Jointly, the top ten make up roughly 16% of the sample.

Deletion took 4 bases off V and 4 bases off J, with a span of 14 bases between the germline ends. Including the terminal cysteine and phenylalanine, the CDR3 comprises 15 residues. The only DNA kept is the CDR3, 45 bases in frame from the first base. CDR1 and CDR2 are read off the germline V gene as MGHRA and YSYEKL. The V gene is TRBV4-1 and the J gene is TRBJ2-1; the D gene is perhaps TRBD1, on 5 matching bases. Sequencing was done on a sample of memory CD8+ T cells sorted from blood. The cell subset or site label on this specimen signifies: CD45RO+ cells pooled with CCR7-negative TemRA cells. The sequence was obtained from a man younger than 30 in good health. The CDR3 reads as follows: CASSPDSESYNEQFF. The DNA is as follows: TGCGCCAGCAGCCCAGACAGCGAGAGTTACAATGAGCAGTTCTTC.